This T cell receptor beta chain derives from a study of PD-1 blockade in classical Hodgkin lymphoma. General observations from the study: Patients newly diagnosed and complete responders had comparable baseline diversity. The study reported lower baseline TCR diversity in newly diagnosed patients than in healthy donors. Nothing has yet pinned down what causes the repertoire differences, possibly disease activity or prior therapy.

As to this clone: No antigen is known for it.

The data were produced by immunoSEQ multiplex PCR, yet TCRdb's version contains in-frame clones alone and is incomplete. Among roughly 100,000 clones listed, around 93% were seen once. Germline V gene data show CDR1 as SGHRS and CDR2 as YFSETQ. V was clipped by 3 bases and J by 0 bases; unmatched bases: 6. The length of the CDR3 is 19 residues. Documented time point: cycle 4 day 1 (C4D1), after less than 7 weeks of nivolumab. Relapses following autologous stem cell transplantation were seen in all patients, with brentuximab vedotin exposure varying. Best responses fell into complete response, partial response or progressive disease.

The specimen comprised peripheral blood mononuclear cells (PBMCs), sampled before the fourth cycle of nivolumab. The rearrangement joins TRBV5-1 to TRBJ2-1; TRBD2 matches 16 bases. The sequence was obtained from a human donor with classical Hodgkin lymphoma. The chain's CDR3 is CASSWGTSGRVISYNEQFF. DNA of the CDR3: TGCGCCAGCAGCTGGGGGACTAGCGGGAGGGTAATCTCCTACAATGAGCAGTTCTTC.